The 22 T cell receptor beta chains below come from one sample, sequenced in a study of blood T cell repertoires in COVID-19 (dated by TCRdb to the early 2020s). Library construction relied on the immunoSEQ multiplex PCR assay. Not all clones reach the TCRdb copy of this immuneACCESS table, which keeps in-frame sequences only. Checked studies attribute under half of the gap to unresolved V genes and leave the rest unexplained. In all, the sample holds about 170,000 clones, and almost 85% of those were seen once. 2.5% to 3% of the sample rests with the top ten. The sequencing input was peripheral blood. The receptors were gathered from a woman of 80 years or more with COVID-19, enrolled during active disease.

This clone appeared once. J is TRBJ1-2 and V is TRBV6-8, with D hard to call. CDR1 and CDR2 from the germline V gene are MNHGY and SAAAGT. Trimming removed 8 bases from V and 6 bases from J, with 10 bases in between. The CDR3 loop spans 11 amino acids. CDR3 sequence reads: CASGESHGYTF. In nucleotides, the CDR3 is TGTGCCAGCGGAGAGAGTCATGGCTACACCTTC.

The chain recombines TRBV30 with TRBJ1-2; tentatively, D is TRBD1 (6 bases). The CDR3 sequence is 13 residues long. Trimming left V 8 bases short and J 7 bases short, with 20 bases between. CDR1 and CDR2 from the germline V gene are GTSNPN and SVGIG (reference sequence). The chain's CDR3 is CAGPRGALSGYTF. The CDR3 DNA follows: TGTGCCGGACCCCGGGGGGCCTTATCTGGCTACACCTTC.

V gene TRBV5-4 combines with J gene TRBJ2-3; D is possibly TRBD1 (6 bases). V lost 2 bases, J lost 0 bases, and 13 bases lay in between. The CDR3 has 16 amino acids. Germline V gives CDR1 SGHNT, CDR2 YYREEE (reference sequence). The CDR3 region is CASSLDRPSSTDTQYF. In DNA, the CDR3 is TGTGCCAGCAGCTTAGACAGGCCATCGAGCACAGATACGCAGTATTTT.

This rearrangement joins TRBV6-5 to TRBJ2-1, with D unclear. Germline assignment: CDR1 MNHEY and CDR2 SVGAGI. V was clipped by 2 bases and J by 6 bases, with 8 bases between them. This CDR3 region has 13 residues. DNA of the CDR3: TGTGCCAGCAGTTACACCCTATTCAATGAGCAGTTCTTC. Translated: CASSYTLFNEQFF.

This chain uses TRBV7-3 with TRBJ2-1; 16 bases line up with TRBD2. Germline lookup yields CDR1 SGHTA and CDR2 FQGTGA. The V gene end was trimmed by 5 bases and the J gene end by 4 bases; junction bases not matched to a gene: 5. This CDR3 is 17 amino acids long. CDR3 in amino acids: CASSPTGLAGGYNEQFF. In DNA, the CDR3 is TGTGCCAGCAGCCCTACGGGACTAGCGGGAGGGTACAATGAGCAGTTCTTC.

The chain recombines TRBV19 with TRBJ2-7; TRBD1 agrees at 8 bases. With V trimmed by 6 bases and J by 6 bases, 10 bases remained unmatched. The CDR3 loop spans 14 amino acids. Germline V gene sequence: CDR1 LNHDA, CDR2 SQIVND (reference sequence). Here the CDR3 DNA reads TGTGCCAGTAGAGTAAAGGGACAGGCGGGCGAGCAGTACTTC. This gives the protein CASRVKGQAGEQYF. The whole variable domain, remainder taken from reference TRBV19 and TRBJ2-7, is DGGITQSPKYLFRKEGQNVTLSCEQNLNHDAMYWYRQDPGQGLRLIYYSQIVNDFQKGDIAEGYSVSREKKESFPLTVTSAQKNPTAFYLCASRVKGQAGEQYFGPGTRLTVT.

This sequence joins TRBV28 and TRBJ2-7; D not resolved. The length of the CDR3 is 12 residues. Per the germline V gene, CDR1 is MDHEN and CDR2 is SYDVKM. Trimming removed 5 bases at V and 3 bases at J, with 8 bases between. The CDR3 region has the DNA TGTGCCAGCAGTCCCCCCCTCTACGAGCAGTACTTC. Translated, it gives CASSPPLYEQYF.

This clone appeared once. This sequence joins TRBV9 and TRBJ2-5; no clear D gene. From germline, CDR1 is SGDLS and CDR2 YYNGEE. V shed 0 bases and J shed 1 base, with 7 bases lying between them. The CDR3 length is 14 residues. As DNA, the CDR3 is TGTGCCAGCAGCGTAGGGAGCGTCCAAGAGACCCAGTACTTC. Translated, it gives CASSVGSVQETQYF.

This clone was recorded only once. The rearrangement uses TRBV5-4 and TRBJ1-2; 9 bases match TRBD1. Germline-derived CDR1 and CDR2 are SGHNT and YYREEE (reference sequence). The V gene end was trimmed by 4 bases and the J gene end by 7 bases; junction bases not matched to a gene: 11. This CDR3 contains 15 residues. The CDR3 bases are TGTGCCAGCAGCGAATGGACAGGGGCTGTCTCTGGCTACACCTTC. Translating it yields CASSEWTGAVSGYTF.

This chain uses TRBV9 with TRBJ2-3, with 10 bases matching TRBD2. Germline V gene data show CDR1 as SGDLS and CDR2 as YYNGEE. The length of the CDR3 is 14 residues. Trimming cost V 4 bases and J 6 bases; bases outside gene matches: 5. For the CDR3, the DNA is TGTGCCAGCAGCTCACGGACTAGCGGTGATACGCAGTATTTT. Its translation: CASSSRTSGDTQYF.

The rearrangement uses TRBV5-4 and TRBJ2-7; TRBD2 is a possible D gene (5 bases). The V gene lost 4 bases and the J gene lost 4 bases, with 18 bases spanning the gap. This CDR3 is built from 15 residues. Germline loops: CDR1 SGHNT, CDR2 YYREEE (reference sequence). CDR3 sequence: CASSPGVGNPYEQYF. The CDR3 DNA reads TGTGCCAGCAGCCCCGGGGTGGGAAACCCTTACGAGCAGTACTTC.

The chain links TRBV29-1 to TRBJ1-2; 12 bases align to TRBD1. Germline CDR1 SQVTM, CDR2 ANQGSEA. V shed 1 base and J 2 bases; nucleotides not matched to a gene: 2. This CDR3 region has 15 residues. The CDR3, as DNA: TGCAGCGTTGAAGGGGGACAGGGGGCGAACTATGGCTACACCTTC. It specifies CSVEGGQGANYGYTF.

The genes are TRBV28 and TRBJ2-7; D is perhaps TRBD1 (6 bases). Germline V gene data show CDR1 as MDHEN and CDR2 as SYDVKM. With 6 bases removed from V and 5 bases from J, the gap between germline ends came to 14 bases. There are 13 residues in the CDR3. The CDR3 is CASRPQGTHEQYF. The DNA for the CDR3 is TGTGCCAGCAGGCCACAGGGAACCCACGAGCAGTACTTC.

This clone has just one count. The chain combines TRBV6-1 with TRBJ1-5; D may be TRBD1 (6 bases). This CDR3 is 14 amino acids long. Germline loops: CDR1 MNHNS, CDR2 SASEGT. The ends were cut back, 3 bases at V and 4 bases at J, with 10 bases in the middle. CDR3 nucleotides: TGTGCCAGCAGTGAGTTCAGGGGAAATCAGCCCCAGCATTTT. This gives the protein CASSEFRGNQPQHF.

The genes are TRBV20-1 and TRBJ1-2, with unresolved D. The CDR3 has 11 residues. Looked up from germline, CDR1 is DFQATT and CDR2 is SNEGSKA (reference sequence). V lost 7 bases and J 2 bases, leaving 8 bases between the germline ends. The DNA for the CDR3 is TGCAGTGGTAGGGAGAACTATGGCTACACCTTC. Translated, it gives CSGRENYGYTF.

Written as DNA, the CDR3 is TGTGCCTGGACTTTTCTCAGTGGCGAGCAGTTCTTC. Protein sequence: CAWTFLSGEQFF. The chain has TRBV30 and TRBJ2-1; D gene ambiguous. The germline gives CDR1 GTSNPN, CDR2 SVGIG (reference sequence). CDR3 length equals 12 residues. Between the trimmed V and J ends, which lost 4 bases and 10 bases, there was a span of 14 bases.

This rearrangement joins TRBV4-1 to TRBJ2-5; 7 bases fit TRBD2. The J segment lost 5 bases and the V segment lost 0 bases, leaving 12 bases of the junction unmatched. This CDR3 has 17 residues. Germline values: CDR1 MGHRA, CDR2 YSYEKL. CDR3 DNA: TGCGCCAGCAGCCAAGATCGCGGTTGGGCGGGAGAGGAGACCCAGTACTTC. It is translated as CASSQDRGWAGEETQYF.

The V gene is TRBV19, the J gene TRBJ2-3; D not certain. The CDR3 totals 15 residues. Between the trimmed V and J ends, which lost 6 bases and 0 bases, there was a span of 13 bases. Germline loops: CDR1 LNHDA, CDR2 SQIVND (reference sequence). The CDR3 protein is CASSPGDSSTDTQYF. The CDR3 DNA reads TGTGCCAGTAGCCCTGGAGATTCTAGCACAGATACGCAGTATTTT.

V usage is TRBV2 and J usage is TRBJ1-5, with no clear D. This CDR3 comprises 13 residues. Germline V CDR1 and CDR2: SNHLY, FYNNEI. Trimming cost V 9 bases and J 5 bases, with 14 bases left between them. DNA of the CDR3: TGTGCCAGTCGATCCCTTGGAGATCAGCCCCAGCATTTT. The encoded protein is CASRSLGDQPQHF.

This clone occurred once. V and J are TRBV6-4 and TRBJ2-7; a possible D gene is TRBD1 (6 bases). The CDR3 is 16 amino acids. Germline V gene sequence: CDR1 MRHNA, CDR2 SNTAGT. The V end lost 7 bases, the J end lost 7 bases, and 26 bases lay between the germline ends. This chain's CDR3 is CASKIQGYSPLREQYF. The DNA for the CDR3 is TGTGCCAGCAAAATACAGGGTTATTCCCCTCTTAGGGAGCAGTACTTC.

The chain couples TRBV7-3 to TRBJ2-5, with 7 bases aligning to TRBD2. Germline trimming cut 1 base from V and 1 base from J; bases unmatched to any gene: 6. The length of the CDR3 is 16 residues. The germline V gene has CDR1 SGHTA and CDR2 FQGTGA. The CDR3 protein is CASSLNRRGTQETQYF. DNA of the CDR3: TGTGCCAGCAGCTTAAATAGGCGGGGGACCCAAGAGACCCAGTACTTC.

In the case of this clone: The same CDR3 also results from other DNA sequences found in this sample. The chain combines TRBV5-1 with TRBJ1-1; D may be TRBD1 (5 bases). Germline loops: CDR1 SGHRS, CDR2 YFSETQ. This CDR3 region has 14 residues. V gave up 4 bases and J gave up 2 bases, with 12 bases separating them. CDR3 bases: TGCGCCAGCAGCCTCCGGCAGGGCAACACTGAAGCTTTCTTT. It is translated as CASSLRQGNTEAFF.